The T cell receptor (beta chain) under discussion was sequenced for a study of radiotherapy plus CTLA-4 blockade in lung cancer (dated by TCRdb to about 2018). At the level of the whole study: Objective responses were observed in approximately 17% of enrolled patients, and disease control was achieved in 31%.

Including cysteine and phenylalanine, the CDR3 has 15 amino acids. Solely the CDR3 DNA is kept, with 45 bases framed from the first base. CDR1 and CDR2, per the germline V gene, are SGHTA and FQGNSA. The junction shows trimming of 6 bases on V and 7 bases on J, and the gene matches do not reach 15 bases of it. What the authors observed across the whole study: Increased serum interferon-beta after radiation, together with early dynamic changes in blood T cell clones, were reported to be the strongest predictors of response. After treatment with radiotherapy and ipilimumab, TCR clones that originated in tumors expanded in peripheral blood.

Comments on this clone: Its specific antigen is unknown. Base qualities are missing; no much larger clone stands one base away.

In this study, focal radiation therapy paired with CTLA-4 blockade (ipilimumab) was tested in patients who had chemo-refractory metastatic non-small-cell lung cancer. Library method: the immunoSEQ multiplex PCR assay. Sourced from immuneACCESS, this table was stored by TCRdb with only in-frame sequences that have V and J called. A share of the clones is absent; for the studies checked, an unresolved V gene accounts for under half, and the remainder has no known explanation. Within this sample are 56,000 or so clones, with around four fifths of them counted one time only. The top ten constitute around 3.2% of the sample.

This specimen was peripheral blood, taken from a patient treated with radiotherapy plus ipilimumab. The chain uses TRBV7-2 and TRBJ2-7, and 7 junctional nucleotides match TRBD1. This receptor was identified in a human donor with non-small cell lung cancer who had a partial response to radiotherapy plus ipilimumab. In nucleotide form, the sequence is TGTGCCAGCAGACTAGGCGACAGGGTGGTGAGAGAGCAGTACTTC. This translates into CASRLGDRVVREQYF.